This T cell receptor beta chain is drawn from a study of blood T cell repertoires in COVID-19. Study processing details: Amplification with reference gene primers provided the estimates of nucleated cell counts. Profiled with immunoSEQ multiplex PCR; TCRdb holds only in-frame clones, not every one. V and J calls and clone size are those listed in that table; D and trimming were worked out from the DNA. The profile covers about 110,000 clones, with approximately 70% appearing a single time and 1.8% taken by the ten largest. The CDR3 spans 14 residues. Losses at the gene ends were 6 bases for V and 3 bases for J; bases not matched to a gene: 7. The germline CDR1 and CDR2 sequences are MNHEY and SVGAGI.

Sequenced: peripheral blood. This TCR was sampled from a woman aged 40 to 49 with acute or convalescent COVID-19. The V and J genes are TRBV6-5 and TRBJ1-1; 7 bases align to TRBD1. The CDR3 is CASSSDRLDTEAFF. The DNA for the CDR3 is TGTGCCAGCAGCTCGGACAGGTTGGACACTGAAGCTTTCTTT.